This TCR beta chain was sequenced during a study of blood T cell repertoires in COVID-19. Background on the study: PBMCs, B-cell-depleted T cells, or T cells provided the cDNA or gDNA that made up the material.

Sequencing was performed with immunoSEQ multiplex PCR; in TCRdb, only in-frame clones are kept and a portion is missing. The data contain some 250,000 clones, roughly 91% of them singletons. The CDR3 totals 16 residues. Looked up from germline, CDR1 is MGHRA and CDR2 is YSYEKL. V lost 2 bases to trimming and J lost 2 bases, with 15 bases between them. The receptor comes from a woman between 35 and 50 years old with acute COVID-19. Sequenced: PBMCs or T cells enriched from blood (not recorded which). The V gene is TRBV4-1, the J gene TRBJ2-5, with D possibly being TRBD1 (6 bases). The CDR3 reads CASSQPPRGKQETQYF. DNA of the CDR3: TGCGCCAGCAGCCAACCCCCGAGGGGGAAACAAGAGACCCAGTACTTC.